The rows below give T cell receptor beta chains drawn from one sample of a study of identical twins. Via MiXCR, TCRdb re-called the 5' RACE reads, giving one row per CDR3 protein. This sample has approximately 410,000 distinct CDR3 sequences, with around a sixth found just once. Sequencing was done on a sample of naive T cells sorted from blood. These receptors were collected from a man aged 50 or older in good health. CDR3s include the opening cysteine and the closing phenylalanine or tryptophan. A D gene is named only where the DNA matches it firmly. Rows give clone size only sometimes, using once, few, many, or a class for an expanded clone.

j_call | d_call | v_call | cdr3_length | clone_size | cdr3_nt | cdr3_aa
TRBJ2-5 | . | TRBV12-3/TRBV12-4 | 14 | many | TGTGCCAGCAGTTTTCGAGAAGGGATTGAGACCCAGTACTTC | CASSFREGIETQYF
TRBJ2-7 | TRBD2 | TRBV12-5 | 14 | many | TGTGCTAGTGGTTTGGGTACGGGAGGATACGAGCAGTACTTC | CASGLGTGGYEQYF
TRBJ2-5 | . | TRBV20-1 | 16 | . | TGCAGTGCTAGAGATATGAGGGCTAGCGCTCAAGAGACCCAGTACTTC | CSARDMRASAQETQYF
TRBJ1-2 | . | TRBV20-1 | 11 | many | TGCAGTGCTAGAGAAGGAGTTGGCTACACCTTC | CSAREGVGYTF
TRBJ1-2 | TRBD1 | TRBV11-2 | 16 | many | TGTGCCAGCAGCTTGATCCCTGGACAGGGGAAGAATGGCTACACCTTC | CASSLIPGQGKNGYTF
TRBJ1-6 | . | TRBV7-2 | 16 | many | TGTGCCAGCAGCTTAAGCCCCGGGTCCCTTAATTCACCCCTCCACTTT | CASSLSPGSLNSPLHF
TRBJ2-7 | . | TRBV6-6 | 13 | few | TGTGCCAGCAGTTACTCGAGAACCGACGAGCAGTACTTC | CASSYSRTDEQYF
TRBJ1-5 | TRBD1 | TRBV20-1 | 19 | many | TGCAGTGCTAGGGAGGACAGGGTGATTTCGCTTTGGGGCAATCAGCCCCAGCATTTT | CSAREDRVISLWGNQPQHF
TRBJ2-7 | . | TRBV10-3 | 12 | many | TGTGCCATCAGGGACAGCTCCTACGAGCAGTACTTC | CAIRDSSYEQYF
TRBJ2-1 | TRBD1 | TRBV5-6 | 15 | many | TGTGCCAGCAGCCCACTGACAGGGTATAACAATGAGCAGTTCTTC | CASSPLTGYNNEQFF
TRBJ2-7 | . | TRBV6-5 | 13 | few | TGTGCCAGCAGTTACTCGTGGCCGTACGAGCAGTACTTC | CASSYSWPYEQYF
TRBJ2-7 | TRBD2 | TRBV5-6 | 15 | many | TGTGCCAGCAGGTTTGCTGGACTAGGGGACTACGAGCAGTACTTC | CASRFAGLGDYEQYF
TRBJ2-1 | . | TRBV6-1 | 13 | . | TGTGCCAGCAGGTCTACCTACTACAATGAGCAGTTCTTC | CASRSTYYNEQFF
TRBJ2-1 | TRBD2 | TRBV12-3/TRBV12-4 | 16 | . | TGTGCCAGCAGTTTCCTAGCGGGAGACTCCTACAATGAGCAGTTCTTC | CASSFLAGDSYNEQFF
TRBJ2-2 | TRBD1 | TRBV12-3/TRBV12-4 | 14 | few | TGTGCCAGCAGGCCCGGACAGGCGGACGGGGAGCTGTTTTTT | CASRPGQADGELFF
TRBJ2-3 | . | TRBV10-3 | 13 | . | TGTGCCATCAGTGACGGTCGCACAGATACGCAGTATTTT | CAISDGRTDTQYF
TRBJ1-3 | . | TRBV28 | 17 | . | TGTGCCAGCAGTCGACGCCGGACAGATACCTTTTGGAACACCATATATTTT | CASSRRRTDTFWNTIYF
TRBJ1-4 | . | TRBV9 | 13 | . | TGTGCCAGCAGCGTAGGGTCGGAAGAAAAACTGTTTTTT | CASSVGSEEKLFF
TRBJ1-2 | TRBD1 | TRBV6-4 | 16 | many | TGTGCCATCTTCTGGACAGGCCGAGATAATAACTATGGCTACACCTTC | CAIFWTGRDNNYGYTF
TRBJ2-2 | . | TRBV5-1 | 13 | few | TGCGCCAGCAGCGGGGAAAACACCGGGGAGCTGTTTTTT | CASSGENTGELFF
TRBJ2-2 | . | TRBV27 | 18 | . | TGTGCCAGCAGTAACGGCCGTCGGGTGCTGGGGGACACCGGGGAGCTGTTTTTT | CASSNGRRVLGDTGELFF
TRBJ2-5 | . | TRBV5-5 | 14 | . | TGTGCCAGCAGCTTGGTACTGATCCAAGAGACCCAGTACTTC | CASSLVLIQETQYF
TRBJ2-5 | TRBD2 | TRBV5-5 | 15 | many | TGTGCCAGCAGTCCCGGGGGGAGGTACCAAGAGACCCAGTACTTC | CASSPGGRYQETQYF
TRBJ1-2 | TRBD1 | TRBV6-1 | 15 | . | TGTGCCGGCAGGGACGGACAGGGGGCTGTCTATGGCTACACCTTC | CAGRDGQGAVYGYTF
TRBJ2-7 | . | TRBV28 | 13 | . | TGTGCCAGCAGTTTGGGGAAGCGCTACGAGCAGTACTTC | CASSLGKRYEQYF
TRBJ1-1 | TRBD1 | TRBV6-2/TRBV6-3 | 15 | . | TGTGCCAGCAGCTCCGTTTACAGGGGGAACACTGAAGCTTTCTTT | CASSSVYRGNTEAFF
TRBJ2-1 | . | TRBV6-2/TRBV6-3 | 14 | . | TGTGCCAGCAGTTACGCCAGCGGACGTAGTGAGCAGTTCTTC | CASSYASGRSEQFF
TRBJ2-3 | . | TRBV6-5 | 12 | . | TGTGCCAGCAGAAATAGCGCGGGTACGCAGTATTTT | CASRNSAGTQYF
TRBJ2-2 | . | TRBV5-1 | 15 | few | TGCGCCAGCAGCCCCTGGGACGGTGGACCCGGGGAGCTGTTTTTT | CASSPWDGGPGELFF
TRBJ2-1 | . | TRBV20-1 | 10 | many | TGCAGTGCTAGTGTTAATGAGCAGTTCTTC | CSASVNEQFF
TRBJ2-5 | . | TRBV11-2 | 17 | . | TGTGCCAGCAGCTCGTCAGGTCGGGTTCGGGGGCCAGAGACCCAGTACTTC | CASSSSGRVRGPETQYF
TRBJ2-3 | . | TRBV7-2 | 13 | few | TGTGCCAGCAGCTTACTGAAACTCCATACGCAGTATTTT | CASSLLKLHTQYF
TRBJ2-7 | . | TRBV11-2 | 15 | once | TGTGCCAGCAGCTGGGGAATCGGACAGACCTACGAGCAGTACTTC | CASSWGIGQTYEQYF
TRBJ2-3 | . | TRBV4-3 | 19 | . | TGCGCCAGCAGCCAAACCCACAGCTGGTCTAGAGTGGTTCGCGATACGCAGTATTTT | CASSQTHSWSRVVRDTQYF
TRBJ2-3 | . | TRBV12-3/TRBV12-4 | 16 | . | TGTGCCAGCAGTTTATTCTTCGGGCAGAGCACAGATACGCAGTATTTT | CASSLFFGQSTDTQYF
TRBJ2-7 | . | TRBV28 | 14 | few | TGTGCCAGCAGCTCCTCGGACAGATTCTACGAGCAGTACTTC | CASSSSDRFYEQYF
TRBJ2-7 | TRBD1 | TRBV2 | 14 | . | TGTGCCAGCAGTGAAGTGGGGACAGGGAGGGAGCAGTACTTC | CASSEVGTGREQYF
TRBJ1-1 | . | TRBV12-3/TRBV12-4 | 12 | . | TGTGCCAGCAGTTTCGGGGGGGCTGAAGCTTTCTTT | CASSFGGAEAFF
TRBJ2-7 | TRBD1 | TRBV6-1 | 16 | . | TGTGCCAGCAGCCTATCCGGAGACAGGGGACATTACGAGCAGTACTTC | CASSLSGDRGHYEQYF
TRBJ2-1 | TRBD2 | TRBV12-3/TRBV12-4 | 19 | many | TGTGCCAGCAGCCCTCTTCCTCGGACTAGCGGGAGGTCCTTCAATGAGCAGTTCTTC | CASSPLPRTSGRSFNEQFF
TRBJ2-3 | TRBD1 | TRBV27 | 17 | once | TGTGCCAGCAGTTTGGGGAGTGAGACAGGGGGAGCAGATACGCAGTATTTT | CASSLGSETGGADTQYF
TRBJ2-1 | TRBD2 | TRBV20-1 | 14 | few | TGCAGTGCTAGAGATCTAGCGGGGCTCAATGAGCAGTTCTTC | CSARDLAGLNEQFF
TRBJ2-2 | TRBD2 | TRBV9 | 16 | few | TGTGCCAGCAGCGTAGTTGCGGGGGGACGACTAGGGGAGCTGTTTTTT | CASSVVAGGRLGELFF
TRBJ2-1 | TRBD2 | TRBV2 | 14 | few | TGTGCCAGCTACAGCGGGGGGGCCTACAATGAGCAGTTCTTC | CASYSGGAYNEQFF
TRBJ2-5 | . | TRBV6-1 | 13 | . | TGTGCCAGCAGCCCGGGACGGTGGGGGACCCAGTACTTC | CASSPGRWGTQYF
TRBJ2-7 | . | TRBV20-1 | 15 | many | TGCAGTGCTAAGTCCCGGGTCCGACGTATGGACGAGCAGTACTTC | CSAKSRVRRMDEQYF
TRBJ2-5 | TRBD2 | TRBV6-1 | 15 | many | TGTGCCAGCAGAGGGGCGGGGGGTCCCCCAGAGACCCAGTACTTC | CASRGAGGPPETQYF
TRBJ2-4 | . | TRBV5-1 | 16 | few | TGCGCCAGCAGCTTGGAAGGCAGCGTGGGCAAAAACATTCAGTACTTC | CASSLEGSVGKNIQYF
TRBJ2-7 | TRBD1 | TRBV27 | 15 | few | TGTGCCAGCAGTTCGGACAGGGGGAGGCCCTACGAGCAGTACTTC | CASSSDRGRPYEQYF